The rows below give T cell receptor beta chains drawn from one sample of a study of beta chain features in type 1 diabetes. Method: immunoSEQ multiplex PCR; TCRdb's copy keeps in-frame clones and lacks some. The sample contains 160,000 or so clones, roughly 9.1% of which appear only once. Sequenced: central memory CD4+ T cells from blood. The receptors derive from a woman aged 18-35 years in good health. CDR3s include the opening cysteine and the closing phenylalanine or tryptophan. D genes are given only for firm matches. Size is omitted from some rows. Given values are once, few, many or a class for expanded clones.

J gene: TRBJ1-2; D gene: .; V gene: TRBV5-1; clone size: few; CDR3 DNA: TGCGCCAGCAGCTTGTCGGGAGTCCGCCAATCCTATGGCTACACCTTC; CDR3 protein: CASSLSGVRQSYGYTF
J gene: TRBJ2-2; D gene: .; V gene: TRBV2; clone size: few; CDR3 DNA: TGTGCCAGCAGTGAAGGGCGAGGCTCCGGGGAGCTGTTTTTT; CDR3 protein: CASSEGRGSGELFF
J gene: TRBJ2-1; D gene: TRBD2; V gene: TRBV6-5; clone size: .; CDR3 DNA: TGTGCCAGCAGTTGGACTAGCGGGACCTACAATGAGCAGTTCTTC; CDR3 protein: CASSWTSGTYNEQFF
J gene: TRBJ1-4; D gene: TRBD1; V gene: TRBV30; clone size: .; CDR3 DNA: TGTGCCTCTAGATCGGGGACAGCAACTAATGAAAAACTGTTTTTT; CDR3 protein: CASRSGTATNEKLFF
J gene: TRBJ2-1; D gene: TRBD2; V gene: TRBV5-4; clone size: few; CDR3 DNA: TGTGCCAGCAGATCAAGCGGGGGAGCCTACAATGAGCAGTTCTTC; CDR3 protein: CASRSSGGAYNEQFF
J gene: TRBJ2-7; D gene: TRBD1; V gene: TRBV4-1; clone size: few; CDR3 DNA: TGCGCCAGCTCGACAGGGGGTCCGGACGAGCAGTACTTC; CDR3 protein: CASSTGGPDEQYF
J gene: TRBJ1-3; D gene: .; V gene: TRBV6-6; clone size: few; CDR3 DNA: TGTGCCAGCAGCTCCCGGACAGCAGTAGGAAACACCATATATTTT; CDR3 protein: CASSSRTAVGNTIYF
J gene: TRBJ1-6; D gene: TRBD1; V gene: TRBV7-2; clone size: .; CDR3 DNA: TGTGCCAGCAGCTCCGACAGGGATTCACCCCTCCACTTT; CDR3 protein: CASSSDRDSPLHF
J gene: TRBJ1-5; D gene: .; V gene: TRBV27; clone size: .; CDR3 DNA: TGTGCCAGCAGAAGGGCCCAGGGGTATAGCAATCAGCCCCAGCATTTT; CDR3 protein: CASRRAQGYSNQPQHF
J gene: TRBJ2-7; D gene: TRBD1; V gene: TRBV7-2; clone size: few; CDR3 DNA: TGTGCCAGCAGCTTAGCCCTGACAGGGGCCTACGAGCAGTACTTC; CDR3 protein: CASSLALTGAYEQYF
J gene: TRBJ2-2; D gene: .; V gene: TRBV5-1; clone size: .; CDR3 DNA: TGCGCCAGCAGCTTGTTACAGAACACCGGGGAGCTGTTTTTT; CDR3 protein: CASSLLQNTGELFF
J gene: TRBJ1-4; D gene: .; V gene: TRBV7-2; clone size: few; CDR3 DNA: TGTGCCAGCAGCCCCCAGGGTGAAAAACTGTTTTTT; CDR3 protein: CASSPQGEKLFF
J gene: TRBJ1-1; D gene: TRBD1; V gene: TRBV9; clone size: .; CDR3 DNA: TGTGCCAGCAGCGGGCGACAGGGGTTTGAAGCTTTCTTT; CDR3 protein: CASSGRQGFEAFF
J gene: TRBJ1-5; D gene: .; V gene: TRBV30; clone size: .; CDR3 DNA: TGTGCCTGGAGTGAACAGGGTCTATCGAATCAGCCCCAGCATTTT; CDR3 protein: CAWSEQGLSNQPQHF
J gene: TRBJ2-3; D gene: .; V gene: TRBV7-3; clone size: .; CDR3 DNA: TGTGCCAGCAGCTGGGCTAGCACAGATACGCAGTATTTT; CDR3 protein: CASSWASTDTQYF
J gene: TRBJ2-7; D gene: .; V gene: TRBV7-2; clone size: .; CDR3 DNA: TGTGCCAGCAGCACCAACAGGGAGTCCTACGAGCAGTACTTC; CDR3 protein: CASSTNRESYEQYF
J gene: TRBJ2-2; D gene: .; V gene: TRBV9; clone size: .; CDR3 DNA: TGTGCCAGCAGCGAAATTACGAACACCGGGGAGCTGTTTTTT; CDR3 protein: CASSEITNTGELFF
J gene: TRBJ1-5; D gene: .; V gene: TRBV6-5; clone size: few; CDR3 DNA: TGTGCCAGCAGATCAATCGACAAACAGCCCCAGCATTTT; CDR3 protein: CASRSIDKQPQHF
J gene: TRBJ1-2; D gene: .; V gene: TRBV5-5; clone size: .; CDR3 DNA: TGTGCCAGCAGCTTGGTTCCAGGTGATGGCTACACCTTC; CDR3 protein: CASSLVPGDGYTF
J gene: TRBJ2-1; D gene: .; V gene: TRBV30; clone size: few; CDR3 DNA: TGTGCCTGGACCCCGGACTCCGCTTACAATGAGCAGTTCTTC; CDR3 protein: CAWTPDSAYNEQFF
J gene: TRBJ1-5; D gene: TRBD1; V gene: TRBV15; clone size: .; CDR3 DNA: TGTGCCACCAGCAGAGGAAGGACAGGTGGGAATCAGCCCCAGCATTTT; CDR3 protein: CATSRGRTGGNQPQHF
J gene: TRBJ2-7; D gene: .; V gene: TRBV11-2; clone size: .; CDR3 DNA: TGTGCCAGCAGCTTAGATCGTTACGAGCAGTACTTC; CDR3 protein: CASSLDRYEQYF
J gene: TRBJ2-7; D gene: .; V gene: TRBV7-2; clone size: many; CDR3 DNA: TGTGCCAGCAGCCGTAATGGGGGGGCCGCGAGGGACGAGCAGTACTTC; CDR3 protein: CASSRNGGAARDEQYF
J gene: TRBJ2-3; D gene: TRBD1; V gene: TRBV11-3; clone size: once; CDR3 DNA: TGTGCCAGCAGCCCCGGACAGGGGATGGATACGCAGTATTTT; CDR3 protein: CASSPGQGMDTQYF
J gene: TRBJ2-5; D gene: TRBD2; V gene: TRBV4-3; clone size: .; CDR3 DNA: TGCGCCAGCAGCCAAGGGGGACTAGCGGGGGGCCAAGAGACCCAGTACTTC; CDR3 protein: CASSQGGLAGGQETQYF
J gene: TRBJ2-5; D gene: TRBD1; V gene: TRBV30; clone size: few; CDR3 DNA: TGTGCCTGGAGTGTACAGGGGGAGACCCAGTACTTC; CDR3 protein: CAWSVQGETQYF
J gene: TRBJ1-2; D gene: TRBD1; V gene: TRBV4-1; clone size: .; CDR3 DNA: TGCGCCAGCAGCCACACGACAGGGACCAACTATGGCTACACCTTC; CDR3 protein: CASSHTTGTNYGYTF
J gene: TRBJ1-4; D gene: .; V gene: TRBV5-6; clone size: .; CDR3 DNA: TGTGCCAGCAGCTTGAGGGGGATGAGGGAAAAACTGTTTTTT; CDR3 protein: CASSLRGMREKLFF
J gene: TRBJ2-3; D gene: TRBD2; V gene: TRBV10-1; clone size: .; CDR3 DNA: TGCGCCAGCAGTGAGCGGACTAGCGGGAGAACCACAGATACGCAGTATTTT; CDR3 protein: CASSERTSGRTTDTQYF
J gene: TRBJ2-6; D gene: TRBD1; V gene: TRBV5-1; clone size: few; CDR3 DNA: TGCGCCAGCAGCTTGGGGACAGGCTCTGGGGCCAACGTCCTGACTTTC; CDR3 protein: CASSLGTGSGANVLTF
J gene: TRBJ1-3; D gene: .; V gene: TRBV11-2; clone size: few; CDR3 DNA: TGTGCCAGCAGCTTTTCGGACAGCAACTCTGGAAACACCATATATTTT; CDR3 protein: CASSFSDSNSGNTIYF
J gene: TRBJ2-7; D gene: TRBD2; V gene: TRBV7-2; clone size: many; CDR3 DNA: TGTGCCAGCAGCGCACCTCCGGGACTAGCGGGGGTTCCTTCCTACGAGCAGTACTTC; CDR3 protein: CASSAPPGLAGVPSYEQYF